These T cell receptor beta chains were read from a single sample in a study of cytomegalovirus exposure and HLA in healthy donors. The table came from immunoSEQ multiplex PCR; TCRdb's copy has only in-frame clones and leaves some out. Of about 86,000 clones in the sample, about three quarters are singletons; the top ten hold around 2.6%. Sequencing was carried out using PBMCs. These receptors came from a male donor in good health and CMV-seropositive. CDR3s leave out the opening cysteine and the closing phenylalanine or tryptophan. The order of the fields is clone size, V gene, J gene, CDR3 protein. Not all rows give a size; the values are once, few, many and, for expanded clones, a class.

abundance: -; v_gene: TRBV19; j_gene: TRBJ1-2; CDR3aa: ASARTGAWGYT
abundance: -; v_gene: TRBV10-2; j_gene: TRBJ2-2; CDR3aa: ASSERGLAGVGTGELF
abundance: -; v_gene: TRBV2; j_gene: TRBJ1-1; CDR3aa: ASSDGGMNTEAF
abundance: -; v_gene: TRBV4-1; j_gene: TRBJ2-7; CDR3aa: ASSGGDSYEQY
abundance: -; v_gene: TRBV28; j_gene: TRBJ1-1; CDR3aa: ASSLQQLEAF
abundance: few; v_gene: TRBV7-5; j_gene: TRBJ2-7; CDR3aa: VRGETRSYEQY
abundance: -; v_gene: TRBV19; j_gene: TRBJ2-5; CDR3aa: ASSIRGNQETQY
abundance: -; v_gene: TRBV6-1; j_gene: TRBJ1-1; CDR3aa: ASSEIGGNTEAF
abundance: -; v_gene: TRBV19; j_gene: TRBJ2-1; CDR3aa: ASTSGTSGFNEQF
abundance: -; v_gene: TRBV5-1; j_gene: TRBJ1-2; CDR3aa: ASDGGQGNYGYT
abundance: many; v_gene: TRBV28; j_gene: TRBJ1-2; CDR3aa: ASTRTANYGYT
abundance: few; v_gene: TRBV5-1; j_gene: TRBJ1-1; CDR3aa: ASSIDMNTEAF
abundance: -; v_gene: TRBV27; j_gene: TRBJ2-1; CDR3aa: ASSLGQGADEQF
abundance: -; v_gene: TRBV7-9; j_gene: TRBJ1-1; CDR3aa: ASSRQGNTEAF
abundance: -; v_gene: TRBV4-1; j_gene: TRBJ2-7; CDR3aa: ASSQESAVSYEQY
abundance: -; v_gene: TRBV30; j_gene: TRBJ2-3; CDR3aa: AWSIGGGSTDTQY
abundance: -; v_gene: TRBV6-6; j_gene: TRBJ2-7; CDR3aa: ASSLTSYEQY
abundance: -; v_gene: TRBV4-1; j_gene: TRBJ2-5; CDR3aa: ASSQRLAGEGLQETQY
abundance: -; v_gene: TRBV5-4; j_gene: TRBJ2-5; CDR3aa: ASSSGLAGGVGETQY
abundance: -; v_gene: TRBV27; j_gene: TRBJ2-1; CDR3aa: ASSKRAGAGEQF
abundance: -; v_gene: TRBV28; j_gene: TRBJ1-2; CDR3aa: ASSSPPLTGGIRGYT